The 12 T cell receptor beta chains in this list originate from one sample, sequenced in a study of OX40 agonist ivuxolimab in advanced cancers. Using immunoSEQ multiplex PCR, the repertoire was profiled, and TCRdb retains in-frame clones only, with some absent. The sample carries tens of thousands of clones, over 75% recorded once. The source was CD4+ or CD8+ T cells sorted from blood, collected in a trial of the OX40 agonist ivuxolimab. These TCRs come from an adult with an advanced solid tumor such as melanoma, head and neck, liver or kidney cancer.

The rearrangement links TRBV28 to TRBJ1-2; 8 bases are shared with TRBD1. The germline gives CDR1 MDHEN, CDR2 SYDVKM. The CDR3 length is 14 residues. V shed 6 bases and J 0 bases; nucleotides not matched to a gene: 3. This chain's CDR3 is CASRRDRSNYGYTF. The CDR3 DNA sequence: TGTGCCAGCAGGAGGGACAGGTCTAACTATGGCTACACCTTC.

V gene TRBV7-3 combines with J gene TRBJ1-1; D is undetermined. The CDR3 runs to 14 residues. The germline V gene encodes CDR1 SGHTA and CDR2 FQGTGA. The germline V and J ends were trimmed by 3 bases and 3 bases, with 11 bases remaining between them. The CDR3 here is CASSFGGGDTEAFF. The CDR3 DNA is TGTGCCAGCAGCTTTGGAGGTGGTGACACTGAAGCTTTCTTT.

V usage is TRBV2 and J usage is TRBJ2-3, with a tentative D call TRBD2 (7 bases). The CDR3 loop spans 13 amino acids. V dropped 6 bases and J dropped 3 bases, with 10 bases sitting between them. Per the germline V gene, CDR1 is SNHLY and CDR2 is FYNNEI. The CDR3 loop reads CASSGGRTDTQYF. CDR3 bases: TGTGCCAGCAGCGGGGGGCGGACAGATACGCAGTATTTT.

The chain couples TRBV7-3 to TRBJ1-2; no firm D call. This CDR3 contains 20 residues. V was trimmed by 1 base and J by 2 bases, leaving 26 bases between them. CDR1 and CDR2 from the germline V gene are SGHTA and FQGTGA. The CDR3 sequence: CASSLRGGLAARLPNYGYTF. The CDR3, as DNA: TGTGCCAGCAGCTTAAGAGGAGGTTTGGCAGCCAGGCTACCAAACTATGGCTACACCTTC.

This rearrangement joins TRBV27 to TRBJ2-1; D remains unclear. Germline V CDR1 and CDR2: MNHEY, SMNVEV (reference sequence). Trimming shortened V by 5 bases and J by 4 bases, and 12 bases separated the two germline ends. This CDR3 comprises 14 residues. The CDR3 protein is CASSLSGPYNEQFF. In DNA form, the CDR3 reads TGTGCCAGCAGTCTCAGTGGACCTTACAATGAGCAGTTCTTC.

The chain combines TRBV9 with TRBJ2-3; D ambiguous. This CDR3 is built from 13 residues. Per germline, CDR1 SGDLS and CDR2 YYNGEE. Between the trimmed V and J ends, which lost 0 bases and 5 bases, there was a span of 7 bases. The CDR3 region has the DNA TGTGCCAGCAGCGTAGTGTTCGGAGATACGCAGTATTTT. This translates into CASSVVFGDTQYF.

V usage is TRBV19 and J usage is TRBJ1-5; 7 bases are shared with TRBD1. The CDR3 totals 16 residues. Germline V gene lookup returns CDR1 LNHDA and CDR2 SQIVND (reference sequence). Trimming removed 4 bases from V and 7 bases from J; junction bases left unmatched: 13. The CDR3 DNA is TGTGCCAGTAGTACCAGCGGTCAAGGGGGCTGGCAGCCCCAGCATTTT. Translated, it gives CASSTSGQGGWQPQHF.

The DNA for the CDR3 is TGTGCCAGCACCTTTGGGACAGACTACAATGAGCAGTTCTTC. It yields the protein CASTFGTDYNEQFF. The rearrangement links TRBV2 to TRBJ2-1; 7 bases agree with TRBD1. The CDR3 loop spans 14 amino acids. Germline V gene sequence: CDR1 SNHLY, CDR2 FYNNEI. V lost 7 bases to trimming and J lost 3 bases; unmatched junction nucleotides: 6.

V gene TRBV4-3 combines with J gene TRBJ1-1; 11 bases are a match to TRBD1. CDR1 and CDR2 from the germline V gene are LGHNA and YSLEER. Germline trimming cut 3 bases from V and 3 bases from J; bases unmatched to any gene: 3. The CDR3 length is 15 residues. The chain's CDR3 is CASSQRGQGDTEAFF. The CDR3 DNA follows: TGCGCCAGCAGCCAGAGGGGACAGGGGGACACTGAAGCTTTCTTT.

This sequence joins TRBV12-5 and TRBJ1-1, with 7 bases aligning to TRBD1. Unmatched junction bases numbered 11, after V lost 5 bases and J lost 2 bases. CDR3 length: 16 residues. Per germline, CDR1 LGHNT and CDR2 FRNRAP. CDR3 sequence reads: CASGPPQGSPNTEAFF. In nucleotides, the CDR3 is TGTGCTAGTGGTCCCCCACAGGGGTCCCCTAACACTGAAGCTTTCTTT.

The V call is TRBV5-6, the J call TRBJ2-7; the D is unclear. The V gene's germline CDR1 is SGHDT and CDR2 YYEEEE. CDR3 length equals 13 residues. Trimming pared 3 bases from V and 0 bases from J, leaving 7 bases between. CDR3 sequence reads: CASSYPDSYEQYF. The DNA for the CDR3 is TGTGCCAGCAGCTATCCAGACTCCTACGAGCAGTACTTC.

The V gene is TRBV21-1, the J gene TRBJ2-1. TRBV21-1 is annotated as a pseudogene. This CDR3 comprises 11 residues. CDR3 nucleotide sequence: TGTGCCAGCAGCCCCCCGGCTCAGCAGTTCTTC. Translated, it gives CASSPPAQQFF.